This T cell receptor beta chain was recorded in a study of radiation and T cells in renal cell carcinoma (TCRdb year 2020). Background on the whole study: Samples were obtained from a clinical trial, in which 15 Gy stereotactic body radiation therapy was delivered to primary renal cell carcinomas and nephrectomy was performed 4 weeks later. In total, 53 samples underwent TCR beta sequencing: about 25 tumors plus 27 peripheral blood samples. Across all 55 or so samples, 4,016,671 unique CDR3 nucleotide sequences encoding 2,658,974 unique CDR3 amino acid sequences were identified.

As regards this clone: Its binding antigen is unknown. No quality values exist for individual bases; no much larger clone is one base distant.

The immunoSEQ kit was used, according to the manufacturer's recommendations, to generate TCR beta libraries from genomic DNA. To prepare libraries, a first multiplex PCR with proprietary primers was run, followed by a second PCR that added unique barcodes, and a bead cleanup was done after each round. Each sample batch included a kit-provided positive control reaction and a negative control reaction. The final libraries underwent checking on an Agilent 4200 TapeStation D1000 ScreenTape, volumetric pooling, and quantification by qPCR. An Illumina NextSeq500 fitted with a MidOutput 150-cycle cartridge performed the sequencing, running 156 Read1 cycles and 15 Index1 cycles with the kit's custom primers. The pooled library was loaded at approximately 1 pM, with an approximately 20% PhiX control spiked in. Per the original workflow: The vendor-processed data were analyzed in R, and a clonotype was defined as all T cells that share the same CDR3 nucleotide sequence. For clone abundance analyses, frequencies were normalized to the 10,000 most abundant clones per sample. Public T cell clones, which averaged fewer than five per sample, were excluded before analysis. A difference in abundance of at least 32-fold between compartments was used to define tumor-enriched and baseline blood-enriched clonotypes. A beta-binomial differential abundance model was used to identify clonotypes that expanded or contracted between blood time points. Tumor-blood repertoire similarity was measured with the Baroni-Urbani and Buser coefficient, and group comparisons used two-tailed Wilcoxon tests in R. This immuneACCESS table, as held by TCRdb, lists in-frame sequences with V and J called but not all clones. Of the missing ones, under half trace to an unresolved V gene in checked studies; the others have no known cause. The V and J calls and clone size were taken over from that table, and D and trimming were inferred from the DNA. This sample comprises about 140,000 clones, around four fifths of them detected only once. Together, the top ten hold approximately 20% of the sample.

The time point label for this specimen denotes: baseline pretreatment blood. According to the study, the label for this sample's treatment or condition signals: 15 Gy SBRT to primary tumor, nephrectomy 4 weeks later. Serial peripheral blood from radiation-treated patients was sampled at baseline, 2 weeks and 4 weeks after SBRT to track tumor-enriched clonotypes. All patients had renal cell carcinoma with clear cell pathology. Genomic DNA for TCR sequencing was prepared using the QIAamp DNA Blood Mini Kit (Qiagen). Only samples passing all quality control checks were included in the analyses. On the study overall, not on this receptor specifically: An increase in top tumor clonotypes in blood was observed from baseline to 2 weeks post-radiation, followed by contraction by 4 weeks, which was taken to suggest transient expansion of tumor-resident clones. Blood repertoire dynamics were not followed beyond 4 weeks after treatment. The single-armed trial design could not address effects of radiation dose or scheduling on the TCR repertoire. Because pretreatment tumor biopsies were not available, the study could not determine whether clonotypes were already present within the tumor at baseline.

The sequences come from blood, collected from a patient whose treatment included radiotherapy and nephrectomy. The receptor was isolated from a woman aged 45-60 years with renal cell carcinoma.

The CDR3 here reads CASSPGDTGELFF. Read as DNA, the sequence is TGTGCCAGCAGCCCCGGAGACACCGGGGAGCTGTTTTTT. The chain was built from TRBV7-2 and TRBJ2-2; confidence is insufficient to name the D gene. A distance of 7 bases separates the germline ends of V and J, which lose 5 bases and 3 bases respectively. Taken from cysteine to phenylalanine, the CDR3 has 13 residues. Just CDR3 DNA is preserved here, 39 bases in frame from base 1. According to the germline V gene, CDR1 reads SGHTA and CDR2 reads FQGNSA. The full variable domain, with segments outside the CDR3 supplied by the reference TRBV7-2 and TRBJ2-2 proteins, appears as GAGVSQSPSNKVTEKGKDVELRCDPISGHTALYWYRQSLGQGLEFLIYFQGNSAPDKSGLPSDRFSAERTGGSVSTLTIQRTQQEDSAVYLCASSPGDTGELFFGEGSRLTVL.